This T cell receptor beta chain was captured by sequencing in a study of cytomegalovirus exposure and HLA in healthy donors. Study-wide findings and caveats: For cytomegalovirus status, the classifier reportedly gave diagnoses with high specificity and sensitivity.

The PCR employed 60 Vbeta primers together with 13 Jbeta primers. Measured with immunoSEQ multiplex PCR; TCRdb has only the in-frame clones, and not every one. The sample has about 150,000 clones, roughly 8.8% seen once. Of note for this clone: Its antigen remains unknown.

The CDR3 sequence is 15 residues long. V dropped 2 bases and J dropped 4 bases, with 12 bases sitting between them. The germline V gene encodes CDR1 SGHRS and CDR2 YFSETQ. The TCR comes from a middle-aged woman in good health and CMV-seropositive. The chain joins TRBV5-1 to TRBJ2-2; D perhaps matches TRBD1 (6 bases). Input material: PBMCs. CDR3 nucleotides: TGCGCCAGCAGCTTTTTGGGGGCGGTCACCGGGGAGCTGTTTTTT. This translates into CASSFLGAVTGELFF.